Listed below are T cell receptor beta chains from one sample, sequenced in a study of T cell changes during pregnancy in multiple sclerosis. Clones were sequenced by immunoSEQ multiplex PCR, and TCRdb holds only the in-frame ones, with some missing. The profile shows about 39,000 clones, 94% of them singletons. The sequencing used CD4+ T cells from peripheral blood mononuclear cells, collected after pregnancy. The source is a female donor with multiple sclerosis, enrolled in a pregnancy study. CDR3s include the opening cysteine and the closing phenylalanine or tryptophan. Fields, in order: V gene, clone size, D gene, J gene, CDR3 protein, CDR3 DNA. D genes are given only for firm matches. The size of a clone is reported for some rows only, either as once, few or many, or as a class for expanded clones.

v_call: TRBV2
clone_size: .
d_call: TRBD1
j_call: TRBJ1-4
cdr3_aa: CASSGQGEKLFF
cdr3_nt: TGTGCCAGCTCGGGACAGGGTGAAAAACTGTTTTTT

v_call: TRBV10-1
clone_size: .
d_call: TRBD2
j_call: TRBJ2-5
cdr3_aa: CASSIAGVAFGETQYF
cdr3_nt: TGCGCCAGCAGTATTGCGGGGGTAGCGTTTGGGGAGACCCAGTACTTC

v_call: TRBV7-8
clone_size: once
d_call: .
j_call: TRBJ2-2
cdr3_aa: CASSPQPPGAGELFF
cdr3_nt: TGTGCCAGCAGCCCCCAGCCCCCAGGGGCCGGGGAGCTGTTTTTT

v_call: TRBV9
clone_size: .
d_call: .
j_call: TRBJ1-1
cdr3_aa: CASSGQNTEAFF
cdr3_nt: TGTGCCAGCAGCGGACAGAACACTGAAGCTTTCTTT

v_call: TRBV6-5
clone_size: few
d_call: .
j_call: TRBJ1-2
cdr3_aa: CASRPPKGGYGYTF
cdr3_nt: TGTGCCAGCAGGCCTCCGAAAGGGGGCTATGGCTACACCTTC

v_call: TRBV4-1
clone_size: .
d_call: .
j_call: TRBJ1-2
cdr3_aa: CASSPTPDYGYTF
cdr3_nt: TGCGCCAGCAGCCCAACGCCGGACTATGGCTACACCTTC

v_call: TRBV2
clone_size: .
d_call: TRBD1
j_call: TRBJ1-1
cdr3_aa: CARKDRENTEAFF
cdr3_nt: TGTGCCAGAAAGGACAGGGAGAACACTGAAGCTTTCTTT

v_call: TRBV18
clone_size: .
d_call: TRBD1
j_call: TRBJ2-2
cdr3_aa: CASSSLRQGAGTGELFF
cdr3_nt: TGTGCCAGCTCATCCCTTCGACAGGGGGCAGGCACCGGGGAGCTGTTTTTT

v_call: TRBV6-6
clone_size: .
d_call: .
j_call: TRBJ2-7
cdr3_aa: CASSYPSERSSYEQYF
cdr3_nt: TGTGCCAGCAGTTACCCATCCGAGCGAAGCTCCTACGAGCAGTACTTC

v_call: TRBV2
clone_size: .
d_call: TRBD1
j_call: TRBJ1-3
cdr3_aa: CASSEQLDRVRSGNTIYF
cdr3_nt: TGTGCCAGCAGCGAACAGCTTGACAGGGTCCGCTCTGGAAACACCATATATTTT

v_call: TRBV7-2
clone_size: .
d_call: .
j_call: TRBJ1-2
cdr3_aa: CASSILGGTGDGYTF
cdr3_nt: TGTGCCAGCAGCATCCTAGGAGGAACGGGGGATGGCTACACCTTC

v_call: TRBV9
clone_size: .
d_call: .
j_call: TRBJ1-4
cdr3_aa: CASSVAGGNEKLFF
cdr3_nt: TGTGCCAGCAGCGTAGCGGGGGGTAATGAAAAACTGTTTTTT

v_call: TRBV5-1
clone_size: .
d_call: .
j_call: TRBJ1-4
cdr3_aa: CASRYSGEDNEKLFF
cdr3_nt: TGCGCCAGCCGCTACAGCGGGGAGGATAATGAAAAACTGTTTTTT

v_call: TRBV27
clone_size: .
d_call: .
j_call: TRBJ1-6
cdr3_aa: CASSLFHGRTMLNSPLHF
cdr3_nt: TGTGCCAGCAGTTTATTTCACGGACGGACAATGCTTAATTCACCCCTCCACTTT

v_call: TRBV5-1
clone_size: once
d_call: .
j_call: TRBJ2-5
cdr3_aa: CASNKGGETQYF
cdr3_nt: TGCGCCAGCAACAAGGGCGGGGAGACCCAGTACTTC

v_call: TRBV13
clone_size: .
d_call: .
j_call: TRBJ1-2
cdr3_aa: CASSTTGHYGYTF
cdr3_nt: TGTGCCAGCAGCACCACAGGGCACTATGGCTACACCTTC

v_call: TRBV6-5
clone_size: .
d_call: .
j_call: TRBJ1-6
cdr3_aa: CASSARALYNSPLHF
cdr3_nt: TGTGCCAGCAGTGCCCGAGCACTCTATAATTCACCCCTCCACTTT

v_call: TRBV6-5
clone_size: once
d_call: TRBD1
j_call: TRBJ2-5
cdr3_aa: CASREQGVRLETQYF
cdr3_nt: TGTGCCAGCAGGGAACAGGGGGTACGGTTAGAGACCCAGTACTTC

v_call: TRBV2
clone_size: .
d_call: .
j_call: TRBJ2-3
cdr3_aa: CASSENSNTQYF
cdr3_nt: TGTGCCAGCAGTGAAAACTCAAATACGCAGTATTTT

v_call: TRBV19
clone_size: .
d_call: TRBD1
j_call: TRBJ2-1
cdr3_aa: CARSRDRTNEQFF
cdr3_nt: TGTGCCAGGAGCCGGGACAGGACGAATGAGCAGTTCTTC

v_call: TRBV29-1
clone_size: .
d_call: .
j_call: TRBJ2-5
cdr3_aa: CSVSPGMEETQYF
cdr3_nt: TGCAGCGTTTCTCCAGGGATGGAAGAGACCCAGTACTTC

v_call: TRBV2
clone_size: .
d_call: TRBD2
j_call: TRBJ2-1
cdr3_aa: CASTWGGGTSLGGEQFF
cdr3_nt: TGTGCCAGCACCTGGGGCGGGGGAACATCTCTTGGGGGTGAGCAGTTCTTC

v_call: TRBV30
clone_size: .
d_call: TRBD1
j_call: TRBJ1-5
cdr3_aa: CAWETGGGQPQHF
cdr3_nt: TGTGCCTGGGAGACAGGGGGCGGCCAGCCCCAGCATTTT

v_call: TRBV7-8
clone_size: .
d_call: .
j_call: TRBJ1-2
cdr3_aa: CASSLIQEGGYTF
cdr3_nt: TGTGCCAGCAGCTTAATACAGGAGGGTGGCTACACCTTC

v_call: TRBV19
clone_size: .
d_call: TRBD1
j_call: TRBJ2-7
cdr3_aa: CASSRQGAYEQYF
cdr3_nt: TGTGCCAGTTCCCGACAGGGGGCCTACGAGCAGTACTTC

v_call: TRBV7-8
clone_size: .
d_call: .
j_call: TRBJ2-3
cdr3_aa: CASSPRTGGADTQYF
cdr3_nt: TGTGCCAGCAGCCCACGTACGGGGGGCGCAGATACGCAGTATTTT

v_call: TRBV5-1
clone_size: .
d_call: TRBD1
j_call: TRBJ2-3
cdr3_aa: CASSPRPGQGGYTQYF
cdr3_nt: TGCGCCAGCAGCCCACGGCCGGGACAGGGGGGTTATACGCAGTATTTT

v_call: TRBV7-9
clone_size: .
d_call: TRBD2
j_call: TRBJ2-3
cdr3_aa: CASSRGLAGVTDTQYF
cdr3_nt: TGTGCCAGCAGCCGTGGACTAGCGGGGGTCACAGATACGCAGTATTTT

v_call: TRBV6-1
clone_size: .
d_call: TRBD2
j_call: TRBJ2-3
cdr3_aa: CASRIAGSTDTQYF
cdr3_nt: TGTGCCAGCAGGATAGCGGGAAGCACAGATACGCAGTATTTT

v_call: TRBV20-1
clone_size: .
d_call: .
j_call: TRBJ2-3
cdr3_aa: CSAHTDTQYF
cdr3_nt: TGCAGTGCCCACACAGATACGCAGTATTTT

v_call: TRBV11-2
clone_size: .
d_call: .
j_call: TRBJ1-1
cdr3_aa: CASSNLIGGNLNTEAFF
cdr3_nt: TGTGCCAGCAGCAACCTCATCGGCGGCAACTTAAACACTGAAGCTTTCTTT

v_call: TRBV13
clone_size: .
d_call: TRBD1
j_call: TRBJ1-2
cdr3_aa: CASSRGQGSVRYTF
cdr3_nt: TGTGCCAGCAGCCGCGGACAGGGGTCGGTGAGGTACACCTTC

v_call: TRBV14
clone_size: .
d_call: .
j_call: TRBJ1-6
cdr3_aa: CASSQEAQNSPLHF
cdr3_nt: TGTGCCAGCAGCCAAGAGGCCCAAAATTCACCCCTCCACTTT

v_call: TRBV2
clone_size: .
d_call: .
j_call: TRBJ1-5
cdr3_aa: CASSTQGGNQPQHF
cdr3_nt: TGTGCCAGCAGCACACAGGGTGGGAATCAGCCCCAGCATTTT

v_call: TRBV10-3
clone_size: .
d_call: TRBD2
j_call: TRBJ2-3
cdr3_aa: CAISESVASGGHSTDTQYF
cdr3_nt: TGTGCCATCAGTGAGTCGGTGGCTAGCGGGGGGCATTCGACAGATACGCAGTATTTT

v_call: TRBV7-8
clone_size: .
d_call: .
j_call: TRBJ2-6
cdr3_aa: CASSSNRVPQRNSGANVLTF
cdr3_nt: TGTGCCAGCAGCTCAAACAGGGTACCTCAAAGGAACTCTGGGGCCAACGTCCTGACTTTC

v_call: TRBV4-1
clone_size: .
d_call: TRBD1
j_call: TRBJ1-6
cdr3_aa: CASSQEGSDRVKNNSPLHF
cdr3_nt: TGCGCCAGCAGCCAAGAGGGATCGGACAGGGTAAAAAATAATTCACCCCTCCACTTT

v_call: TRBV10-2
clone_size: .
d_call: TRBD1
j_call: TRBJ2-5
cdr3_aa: CASSTQGTQETQYF
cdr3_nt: TGCGCCAGCAGCACACAGGGGACCCAAGAGACCCAGTACTTC

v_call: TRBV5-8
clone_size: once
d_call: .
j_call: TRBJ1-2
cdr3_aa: CASSLTLNGYGYTF
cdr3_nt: TGTGCCAGCAGCTTGACTCTGAACGGCTATGGCTACACCTTC